A single T cell receptor beta chain is shown here with its context. This entry comes from a study of T cell repertoires in cytomegalovirus infection. The CDR3 loop spans 13 amino acids. The germline gives CDR1 MDHEN, CDR2 SYDVKM. Trimming cost V 3 bases and J 5 bases, with 11 bases left between them. TCRdb passed the reads through MiXCR, listing each CDR3 protein once. The data contain about 230,000 distinct CDR3 sequences, 5% to 8.5% of them singletons. Sequencing was done on a sample of PBMCs. The receptor comes from a human donor in good health (CMV status not recorded). Some clones in this sample may be carry-over from other donors' samples. V is TRBV28 and J is TRBJ2-7; D call uncertain. The CDR3 coding sequence is TGTGCCAGCAGTTTGAGTCTGAACCACGAGCAGTACTTC. It translates to CASSLSLNHEQYF.